These T cell receptor beta chains were read from a single sample in a study of regulatory T cells in long-lasting Graves disease. TCRdb called the multiplex PCR reads again in MiXCR, with one record for every CDR3 protein. The repertoire holds approximately 560,000 distinct CDR3 sequences, with around 15% as singletons. This same sample was also part of a study on T cells in Graves' hyperthyroidism and ophthalmopathy.

The specimen comprised peripheral blood mononuclear cells (PBMCs), sampled at new diagnosis, from a patient treated with antithyroid drugs. The source is a man between 18 and 35 years old with Graves disease. Both conserved end residues are part of each CDR3. Not every row has a clone size; where given, it reads once, few, many or a size class.

>TRBJ1-5|many|TRBV29-1
CSAVSGLNQPQHF
>TRBJ2-7|many|TRBV2
CASRTSGPSYEQYF
>TRBJ1-3|NA|TRBV12-3/TRBV12-4
CASSFYNTIYF
>TRBJ1-1|few|TRBV5-6
CASSFGGTGISTEAFF
>TRBJ2-1|many|TRBV7-8
CASSFVESGRHNEQFF
>TRBJ2-5|NA|TRBV7-3
CASSIAGTQGETQYF
>TRBJ2-1|many|TRBV20-1
CSARLAGVLNEQFF
>TRBJ2-7|NA|TRBV12-3/TRBV12-4
CASSSSGTRSEQYF
>TRBJ1-1|few|TRBV29-1
CSVVRQLNTEAFF
>TRBJ1-2|NA|TRBV19
CASSISGQGASGYTF
>TRBJ1-2|many|TRBV30
CAWTTGRGDWSGGYTF
>TRBJ2-2|NA|TRBV4-1
CASSHAGGGNTGELFF
>TRBJ2-7|NA|TRBV11-3
CASSQTGIGEQYF
>TRBJ2-1|NA|TRBV4-1
CASSQPRRGNEQFF
>TRBJ1-2|NA|TRBV2
CASSETRQGEDYGYTF
>TRBJ2-5|many|TRBV10-3
CASEGDGSGAQYF
>TRBJ1-2|NA|TRBV7-8
CASSVRDRNYGYTF
>TRBJ2-4|NA|TRBV5-8
CASSLRVVVVDEQLF
>TRBJ2-5|NA|TRBV29-1
CSALQGPSGKTQYF
>TRBJ2-1|many|TRBV7-2
CASSLRGLGGVYNEQFF
>TRBJ2-3|NA|TRBV9
CASSVGLTSTDTQYF
>TRBJ1-5|NA|TRBV20-1
CSARVKDGINQPQHF
>TRBJ2-1|many|TRBV25-1
CASSELTSIYNEQFF
>TRBJ1-1|many|TRBV3-1
CASSPTGFEAFF
>TRBJ2-3|NA|TRBV20-1
CSARARSPPDTQYF
>TRBJ1-4|NA|TRBV3-1
CASSQAPGTNEKLFF
>TRBJ2-1|many|TRBV20-1
CSARASPTSGRFF
>TRBJ2-7|many|TRBV27
CASSPPPKHLGAQGYF
>TRBJ2-5|few|TRBV7-9
CASSDRTTLLNQETQYF
>TRBJ2-7|many|TRBV3-1
CASSQSWRTGDQYEQYF
>TRBJ2-7|many|TRBV27
CASSLSRQGPYEQYF
>TRBJ1-1|NA|TRBV7-6
CASSLGNQQGPYMNTEAFF
>TRBJ2-3|NA|TRBV19
CASSSHWGTDTQYF
>TRBJ2-5|many|TRBV7-2
CASSLRLAGFQETQYF
>TRBJ2-6|few|TRBV2
CASSDVPAGANVLTF
>TRBJ2-3|few|TRBV10-3
CAISGDRGQDTQYF
>TRBJ1-6|NA|TRBV5-1
CASSSGTGPNSPLHF